This entry lists 29 T cell receptor beta chains sequenced from one sample in a study of T cell responses to AZD1222 COVID-19 vaccine. The table came from immunoSEQ multiplex PCR; TCRdb's copy has only in-frame clones and leaves some out. This sample carries about 150,000 clones, roughly 90% of them seen once, and the ten largest clones take 2.5% to 4%. The sequences come from peripheral blood, collected 28 days after the second AZD1222 dose. The receptors derive from an adult who received the AZD1222 COVID-19 vaccine.

This clone appeared once. The genes are TRBV27 and TRBJ2-7, with TRBD2 matching over 9 bases. Germline CDR1 MNHEY, CDR2 SMNVEV (reference sequence). The ends lost 2 bases at V and 3 bases at J; junction bases unmatched: 8. This CDR3 contains 16 residues. CDR3 loop: CASSLGRLAEDYEQYF. The CDR3 DNA follows: TGTGCCAGCAGTTTAGGAAGACTAGCGGAAGACTACGAGCAGTACTTC.

This chain uses TRBV5-6 with TRBJ2-2; 7 bases match TRBD1. The CDR3 runs 16 residues. Germline CDR1 and CDR2: SGHDT and YYEEEE. The J segment lost 6 bases and the V segment lost 4 bases, leaving 12 bases of the junction unmatched. Here the CDR3 DNA reads TGTGCCAGCAGCCAGACCGGGACAGTGATATCCGGGGAGCTGTTTTTT. Translating it yields CASSQTGTVISGELFF.

The chain's CDR3 is CSVRERSGYTF. CDR3 nucleotide sequence: TGCAGTGTACGCGAGCGATCTGGCTACACCTTC. The chain couples TRBV20-1 to TRBJ1-2; D remains unclear. CDR1 is DFQATT and CDR2 is SNEGSKA in the germline V gene (reference sequence). This CDR3 is built from 11 residues. V shed 7 bases and J shed 7 bases, with 13 bases lying between them.

The V and J genes are TRBV25-1 and TRBJ1-1; no definite D call. Between the trimmed V and J ends, which lost 10 bases and 1 base, there was a span of 10 bases. CDR3 length: 12 residues. Germline CDR1 MGHDK, CDR2 SYGVNS. Written as DNA, the CDR3 is TGTGCCACCTACCTAGGGAACACTGAAGCTTTCTTT. Protein product: CATYLGNTEAFF.

V gene TRBV5-6 combines with J gene TRBJ2-1; 7 bases fit TRBD2. In germline, CDR1 is SGHDT, CDR2 YYEEEE. V shed 0 bases, J shed 9 bases, and the junction held 12 bases outside the gene matches. This CDR3 contains 16 residues. The CDR3 spells CASSLALREKVTEQFF. The CDR3 DNA sequence: TGTGCCAGCAGCTTGGCCTTGCGGGAGAAAGTTACTGAGCAGTTCTTC.

The J gene is TRBJ1-1, the V gene TRBV18; 11 positions agree with TRBD1. V lost 3 bases, J lost 7 bases, and 7 bases stayed unmatched. CDR1 is KGHSH, CDR2 LQKENI, per germline. This CDR3 spans 15 amino acids. The CDR3 coding sequence is TGTGCCAGCTCACCTTGGACAGGGGGCGCGGGTGAAGCTTTCTTT. Translation: CASSPWTGGAGEAFF.

This chain links TRBV2 with TRBJ2-2; D might be TRBD2 (5 bases). V dropped 3 bases and J dropped 1 base, with 9 bases sitting between them. The CDR3 totals 15 residues. Germline loops: CDR1 SNHLY, CDR2 FYNNEI. This CDR3 reads CASSDPGRNTGELFF. CDR3 coding DNA: TGTGCCAGCAGTGATCCGGGAAGGAACACCGGGGAGCTGTTTTTT.

The chain has TRBV5-4 and TRBJ1-1; TRBD1 might be the D (5 bases). V gave up 5 bases and J gave up 1 base, with 9 bases separating them. CDR1 is SGHNT and CDR2 is YYREEE in the germline V gene (reference sequence). The CDR3 loop spans 13 amino acids. CDR3 coding DNA: TGTGCCAGCAGTACGACAGAGAACACTGAAGCTTTCTTT. Amino acids: CASSTTENTEAFF.

The chain combines TRBV9 with TRBJ2-1; no clear D. The CDR3 is 14 amino acids. Looked up from germline, CDR1 is SGDLS and CDR2 is YYNGEE. Trimming left V 0 bases short and J 0 bases short, with 4 bases between. The CDR3 here is CASSVESSYNEQFF. The CDR3 region has the DNA TGTGCCAGCAGCGTAGAAAGCTCCTACAATGAGCAGTTCTTC.

The chain recombines TRBV28 with TRBJ1-2, with 9 bases matching TRBD1. The CDR3 runs to 14 residues. J gave up 7 bases and V 6 bases, and 9 bases lay outside the gene matches. Germline V lookup: CDR1 MDHEN, CDR2 SYDVKM. The CDR3 DNA sequence: TGTGCCAGCAGGGGTGGACAGGGGAGGGGTGGCTACACCTTC. Its translation: CASRGGQGRGGYTF.

The genes are TRBV7-2 and TRBJ2-5; TRBD2 might be the D (5 bases). The CDR3 has 15 residues. Germline assignment: CDR1 SGHTA and CDR2 FQGNSA. Trimming shortened V by 0 bases and J by 1 base, and 9 bases separated the two germline ends. The CDR3 DNA reads TGTGCCAGCAGCTTAGCGGGAGTTCCCCAAGAGACCCAGTACTTC. It yields the protein CASSLAGVPQETQYF.

The chain has TRBV9 and TRBJ2-1; 12 nucleotides match TRBD2. J gave up 4 bases and V 3 bases, and 2 bases lay outside the gene matches. The CDR3 contains 15 residues. Germline V gene data show CDR1 as SGDLS and CDR2 as YYNGEE. CDR3 in DNA: TGTGCCAGCAGCGCAGGGACTAGCGGGTACAATGAGCAGTTCTTC. Its translation: CASSAGTSGYNEQFF.

V is TRBV7-9 and J is TRBJ2-2; either TRBD1 or TRBD2 may fit D (5 bases each). Germline V gene data show CDR1 as SEHNR and CDR2 as FQNEAQ (reference sequence). V was cut by 5 bases and J by 0 bases, with 10 bases left in between. The CDR3 length is 15 residues. The CDR3 DNA sequence: TGTGCCAGCAGCCCCGGGGCGGCGAACACCGGGGAGCTGTTTTTT. Protein: CASSPGAANTGELFF.

This chain uses TRBV30 with TRBJ2-6; the D is unclear. The CDR3 runs to 13 residues. With 3 bases removed from V and 0 bases from J, the gap between germline ends came to 3 bases. CDR1 is GTSNPN and CDR2 is SVGIG in the germline V gene (reference sequence). CDR3 amino acids: CAWSLSGANVLTF. Here the CDR3 DNA reads TGTGCCTGGAGCCTCTCTGGGGCCAACGTCCTGACTTTC.

This clone appeared once. The J gene is TRBJ2-7, the V gene TRBV9; D remains ambiguous. The CDR3 loop spans 12 amino acids. Germline lookup yields CDR1 SGDLS and CDR2 YYNGEE. Between the trimmed V and J ends, which lost 4 bases and 3 bases, there was a span of 8 bases. The CDR3 DNA is TGTGCCAGCAGCCGTGAGAGCTACGAGCAGTACTTC. This translates into CASSRESYEQYF.

The J gene is TRBJ1-2, the V gene TRBV18, with TRBD1 as a possible D gene (6 bases). The CDR3 consists of 14 residues. With 2 bases removed from V and 4 bases from J, the gap between germline ends came to 11 bases. CDR1 is KGHSH, CDR2 LQKENI, per germline. The CDR3 DNA reads TGTGCCAGCTCACCATCAGGGGAACCCTATGGCTACACCTTC. It is translated as CASSPSGEPYGYTF.

CDR3: CAWSVGQGISYEQYF. The CDR3 coding sequence is TGTGCCTGGAGTGTAGGACAGGGAATCTCCTACGAGCAGTACTTC. The genes are TRBV30 and TRBJ2-7; 8 positions agree with TRBD1. CDR3 length equals 15 residues. Trimming at V came to 0 bases and at J to 0 bases, leaving 4 bases not matched to a gene. Germline CDR1 and CDR2: GTSNPN and SVGIG (reference sequence). The variable domain in full, with the rest retrieved from reference TRBV30 and TRBJ2-7, is SQTIHQWPATLVQPVGSPLSLECTVEGTSNPNLYWYRQAAGRGLQLLFYSVGIGQISSEVPQNLSASRPQDRQFILSSKKLLLSDSGFYLCAWSVGQGISYEQYFGPGTRLTVT.

This chain uses TRBV28 with TRBJ2-7; TRBD2 is a possible D gene (6 bases). Germline assignment: CDR1 MDHEN and CDR2 SYDVKM. Deletions cut 4 bases from V and 13 bases from J, with 17 bases between. CDR3 size: 12 residues. The CDR3 nucleotides are TGTGCCAGCAGTTCCCCCCCCGGGGGTCCATACTTC. Translating gives CASSSPPGGPYF.

This chain uses TRBV15 with TRBJ2-3; TRBD2 aligns across 8 bases. The CDR3 sequence is 17 residues long. After removal of 2 bases from V and 5 bases from J, the junction contained 12 bases not matched to a gene. The germline V gene has CDR1 LNHNV and CDR2 YYDKDF (reference sequence). This chain's CDR3 is CATSRPPGGREVDTQYF. DNA of the CDR3: TGTGCCACCAGCAGACCCCCGGGGGGGCGGGAGGTAGATACGCAGTATTTT.

This chain links TRBV19 with TRBJ1-2; TRBD1 aligns across 8 bases. With 3 bases clipped from V and 8 bases from J, the junction kept 11 bases outside the gene matches. Per the germline V gene, CDR1 is LNHDA and CDR2 is SQIVND (reference sequence). The CDR3 consists of 15 residues. The CDR3 DNA sequence: TGTGCCAGTAGTATCGGCCTCGGACAGGGCGGCGGCTACACCTTC. Amino acids: CASSIGLGQGGGYTF.

A note on this clone: This sample also contains other DNA sequences that code for the same CDR3. V gene TRBV11-2 combines with J gene TRBJ2-2; D is possibly TRBD1 (6 bases). The CDR3 is 14 residues long. The ends were cut back, 5 bases at V and 4 bases at J, with 11 bases in the middle. Per the germline V gene, CDR1 is SGHAT and CDR2 is FQNNGV. This CDR3 reads CASSLNRVTGELFF. The CDR3 DNA reads TGTGCCAGCAGCCTGAACAGGGTCACCGGGGAGCTGTTTTTT.

The table lists this clone with a count of one. The chain has TRBV3-1 (or the pseudogene TRBV3-2) and TRBJ2-5; D unclear. The CDR3 loop spans 14 amino acids. CDR1 is LGHDT, CDR2 YNNKEL, per germline (reference sequence). V lost 1 base and J 5 bases, leaving 11 bases between the germline ends. CDR3 DNA sequence: TGTGCCAGCAGCCAAGGACGCAGGACGGAGACCCAGTACTTC. As protein: CASSQGRRTETQYF.

This chain uses TRBV7-2 with TRBJ2-5, with D maybe TRBD1 (5 bases). V was cut by 4 bases and J by 3 bases, with 15 bases left in between. The CDR3 has 15 residues. CDR1 is SGHTA, CDR2 FQGNSA, per germline. The CDR3 bases are TGTGCCAGCAGCTGGGCGATCAGGGTGGAAGAGACCCAGTACTTC. This encodes CASSWAIRVEETQYF. The full variable domain, with the rest looked up from reference TRBV7-2 and TRBJ2-5, is GAGVSQSPSNKVTEKGKDVELRCDPISGHTALYWYRQSLGQGLEFLIYFQGNSAPDKSGLPSDRFSAERTGGSVSTLTIQRTQQEDSAVYLCASSWAIRVEETQYFGPGTRLLVL.

The chain has TRBV5-4 and TRBJ2-1; unclear D gene. Germline-derived CDR1 and CDR2 are SGHNT and YYREEE (reference sequence). The CDR3 runs to 14 residues. The V gene lost 2 bases and the J gene lost 3 bases, with 9 bases spanning the gap. The CDR3 DNA is TGTGCCAGCAGCTTCAAAGACCTCTACAATGAGCAGTTCTTC. Translated: CASSFKDLYNEQFF.

This clone was detected only once. The chain joins TRBV27 to TRBJ1-5, with D possibly matching TRBD1 (5 bases). V lost 6 bases and J 6 bases, leaving 24 bases between the germline ends. CDR3 length equals 17 residues. Germline V lookup: CDR1 MNHEY, CDR2 SMNVEV (reference sequence). The CDR3, as DNA: TGTGCCAGCAGGAGATACGGGGCCACCTCGAGCGGTCAGCCCCAGCATTTT. Translation: CASRRYGATSSGQPQHF.

The chain recombines TRBV7-2 with TRBJ2-2, with D hard to call. Looked up from germline, CDR1 is SGHTA and CDR2 is FQGNSA. The V gene lost 3 bases and the J gene lost 1 base, with 3 bases spanning the gap. The length of the CDR3 is 13 residues. This CDR3 is CASSFGNTGELFF. The CDR3 region has the DNA TGTGCCAGCAGCTTCGGGAACACCGGGGAGCTGTTTTTT.

The V call is TRBV5-6, the J call TRBJ2-7; 7 positions agree with TRBD2. The CDR3 has 15 amino acids. V gave up 0 bases and J gave up 5 bases; unmatched junction bases: 8. CDR1 SGHDT and CDR2 YYEEEE come from the germline V gene. CDR3 sequence reads: CASSLELAGVNEQYF. Written as DNA, the CDR3 is TGTGCCAGCAGCTTGGAGCTGGCGGGAGTCAACGAGCAGTACTTC.

The gene calls are TRBV29-1 and TRBJ2-3; possibly TRBD2 for D (6 bases). The CDR3 consists of 12 residues. The ends were cut back, 6 bases at V and 2 bases at J, with 9 bases in the middle. CDR1 is SQVTM, CDR2 ANQGSEA, per germline. The CDR3 DNA follows: TGCAGCGTCTGGGACTCCACAGATACGCAGTATTTT. Amino acids: CSVWDSTDTQYF.

The chain couples TRBV6-5 to TRBJ2-7; 13 positions match TRBD2. CDR1 and CDR2 (germline): MNHEY, SVGAGI. Germline trimming cut 3 bases from V and 3 bases from J; bases unmatched to any gene: 2. The CDR3 is made up of 15 amino acids. The CDR3 DNA follows: TGTGCCAGCAGTTATGGGACTAGCGGGAACTACGAGCAGTACTTC. Residues: CASSYGTSGNYEQYF.